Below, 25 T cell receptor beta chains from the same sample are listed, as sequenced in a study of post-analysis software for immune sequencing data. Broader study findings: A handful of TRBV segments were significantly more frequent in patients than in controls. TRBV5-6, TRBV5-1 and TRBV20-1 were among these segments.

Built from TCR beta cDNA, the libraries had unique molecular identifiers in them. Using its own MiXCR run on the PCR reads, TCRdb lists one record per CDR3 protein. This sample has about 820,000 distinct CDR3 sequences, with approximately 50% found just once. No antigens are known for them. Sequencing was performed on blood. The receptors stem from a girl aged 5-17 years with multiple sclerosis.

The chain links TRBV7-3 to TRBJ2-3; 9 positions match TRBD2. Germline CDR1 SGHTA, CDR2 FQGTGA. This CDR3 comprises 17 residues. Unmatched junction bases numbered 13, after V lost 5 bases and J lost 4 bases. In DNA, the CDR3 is TGTGCCAGCAGCCAACGGCGGGGGGGCTCCTCCGCAGATACGCAGTATTTT. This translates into CASSQRRGGSSADTQYF. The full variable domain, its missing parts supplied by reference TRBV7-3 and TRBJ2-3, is GAGVSQTPSNKVTEKGKYVELRCDPISGHTALYWYRQSLGQGPEFLIYFQGTGAADDSGLPNDRFFAVRPEGSVSTLKIQRTERGDSAVYLCASSQRRGGSSADTQYFGPGTRLTVL.

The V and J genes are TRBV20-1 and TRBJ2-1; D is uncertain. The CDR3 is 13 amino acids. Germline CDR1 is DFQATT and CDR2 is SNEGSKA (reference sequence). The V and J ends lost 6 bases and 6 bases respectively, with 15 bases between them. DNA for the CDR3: TGCAGTGCCAAAGGACCCCACCGCAATGAGCAGTTCTTC. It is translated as CSAKGPHRNEQFF.

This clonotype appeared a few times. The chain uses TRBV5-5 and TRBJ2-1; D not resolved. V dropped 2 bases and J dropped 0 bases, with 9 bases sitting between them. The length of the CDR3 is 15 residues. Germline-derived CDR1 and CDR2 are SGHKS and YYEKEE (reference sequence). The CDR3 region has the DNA TGTGCCAGCAGCTTCAACAGCTACTCCTACAATGAGCAGTTCTTC. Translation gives CASSFNSYSYNEQFF.

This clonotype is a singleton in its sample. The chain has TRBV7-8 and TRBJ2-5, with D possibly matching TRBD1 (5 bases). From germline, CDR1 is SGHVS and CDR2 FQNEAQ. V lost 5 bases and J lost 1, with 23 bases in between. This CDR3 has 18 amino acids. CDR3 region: CASSKKNLRERSQETQYF. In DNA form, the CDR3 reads TGTGCCAGCAGCAAAAAGAACCTCAGGGAAAGGAGCCAAGAGACCCAGTACTTC.

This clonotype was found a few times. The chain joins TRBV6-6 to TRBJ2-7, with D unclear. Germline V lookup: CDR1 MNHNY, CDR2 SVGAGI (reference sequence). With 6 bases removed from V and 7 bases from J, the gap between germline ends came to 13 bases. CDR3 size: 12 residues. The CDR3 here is CASSLPPGEQYF. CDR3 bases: TGTGCCAGCAGCCTACCCCCCGGAGAGCAGTACTTC.

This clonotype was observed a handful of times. CDR3 protein: CASSEYPSGRGTQYF. In DNA, the CDR3 is TGTGCCAGCAGTGAATATCCTAGCGGGAGAGGTACGCAGTATTTT. This chain connects TRBV25-1 to TRBJ2-3; TRBD2 agrees at 10 bases. The CDR3 has 15 amino acids. Trimming at V came to 0 bases and at J to 8 bases, leaving 5 bases not matched to a gene. Germline CDR1 reads MGHDK; CDR2 reads SYGVNS.

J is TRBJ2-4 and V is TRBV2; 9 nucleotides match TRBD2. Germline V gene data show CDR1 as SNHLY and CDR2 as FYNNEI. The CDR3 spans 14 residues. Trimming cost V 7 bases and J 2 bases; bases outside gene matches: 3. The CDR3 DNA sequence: TGTGCCAGCAAGGCGGGGGGGCCCAAAAACATTCAGTACTTC. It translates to CASKAGGPKNIQYF.

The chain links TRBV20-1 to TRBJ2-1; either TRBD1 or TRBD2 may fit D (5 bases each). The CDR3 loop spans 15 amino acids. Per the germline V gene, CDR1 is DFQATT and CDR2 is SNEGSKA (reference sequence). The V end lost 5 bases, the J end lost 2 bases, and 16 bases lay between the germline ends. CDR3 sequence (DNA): TGCAGTGCTGGGGGTGGAGCGGTAGCCTACAATGAGCAGTTCTTC. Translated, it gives CSAGGGAVAYNEQFF.

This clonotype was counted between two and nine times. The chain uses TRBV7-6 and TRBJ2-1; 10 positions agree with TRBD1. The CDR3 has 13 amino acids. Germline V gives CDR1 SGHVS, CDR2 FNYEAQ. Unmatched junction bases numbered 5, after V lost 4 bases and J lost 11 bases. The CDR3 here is CASSSGQGSKQFF. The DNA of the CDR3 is TGTGCCAGCAGCTCGGGACAGGGGAGCAAGCAGTTCTTC.

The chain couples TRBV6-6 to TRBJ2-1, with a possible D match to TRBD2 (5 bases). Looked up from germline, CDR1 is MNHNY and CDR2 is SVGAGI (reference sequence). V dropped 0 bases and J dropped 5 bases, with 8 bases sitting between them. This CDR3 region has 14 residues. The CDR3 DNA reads TGTGCCAGCAGTTACTCGAGCGGAAACAATGAGCAGTTCTTC. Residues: CASSYSSGNNEQFF.

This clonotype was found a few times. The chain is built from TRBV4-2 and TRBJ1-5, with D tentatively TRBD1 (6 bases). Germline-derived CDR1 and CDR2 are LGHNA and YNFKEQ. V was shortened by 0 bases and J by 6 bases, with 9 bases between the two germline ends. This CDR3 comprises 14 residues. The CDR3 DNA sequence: TGTGCCAGCAGCCAAGAACGAGGGGGTCAGCCCCAGCATTTT. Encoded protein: CASSQERGGQPQHF.

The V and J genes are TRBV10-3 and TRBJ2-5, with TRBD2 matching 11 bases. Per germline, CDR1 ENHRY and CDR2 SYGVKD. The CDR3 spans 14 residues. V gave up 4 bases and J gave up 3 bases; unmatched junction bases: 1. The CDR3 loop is CAISVLAGEETQYF. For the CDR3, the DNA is TGTGCCATCAGTGTACTAGCGGGAGAAGAGACCCAGTACTTC.

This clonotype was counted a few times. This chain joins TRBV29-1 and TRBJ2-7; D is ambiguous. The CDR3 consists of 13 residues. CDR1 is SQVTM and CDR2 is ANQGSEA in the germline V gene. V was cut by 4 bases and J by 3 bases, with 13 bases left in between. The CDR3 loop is CSVGQILGYEQYF. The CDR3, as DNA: TGCAGCGTTGGGCAGATCTTGGGCTACGAGCAGTACTTC.

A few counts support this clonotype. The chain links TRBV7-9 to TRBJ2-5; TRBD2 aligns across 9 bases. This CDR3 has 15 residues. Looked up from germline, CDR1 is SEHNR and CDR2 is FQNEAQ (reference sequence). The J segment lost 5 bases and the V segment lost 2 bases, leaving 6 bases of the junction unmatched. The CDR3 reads CASSLYRGRDETQYF. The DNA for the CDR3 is TGTGCCAGCAGCTTATATCGCGGGAGGGACGAGACCCAGTACTTC. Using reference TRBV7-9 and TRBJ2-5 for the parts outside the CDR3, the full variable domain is DTGVSQNPRHKITKRGQNVTFRCDPISEHNRLYWYRQTLGQGPEFLTYFQNEAQLEKSRLLSDRFSAERPKGSFSTLEIQRTEQGDSAMYLCASSLYRGRDETQYFGPGTRLLVL.

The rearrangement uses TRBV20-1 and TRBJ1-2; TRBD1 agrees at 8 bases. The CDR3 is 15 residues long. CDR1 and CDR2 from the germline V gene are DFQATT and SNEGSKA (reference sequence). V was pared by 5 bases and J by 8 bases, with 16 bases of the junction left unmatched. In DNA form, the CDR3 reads TGCAGTGCTGAGGGGACAGGCTCTTCCCGGCTGGGCTACACCTTC. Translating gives CSAEGTGSSRLGYTF.

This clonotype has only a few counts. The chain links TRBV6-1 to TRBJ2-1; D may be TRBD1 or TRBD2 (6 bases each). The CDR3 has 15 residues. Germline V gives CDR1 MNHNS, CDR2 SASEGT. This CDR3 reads CAISALGGGHNEQFF. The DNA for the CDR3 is TGTGCTATCTCAGCCCTGGGGGGCGGTCACAATGAGCAGTTCTTC.

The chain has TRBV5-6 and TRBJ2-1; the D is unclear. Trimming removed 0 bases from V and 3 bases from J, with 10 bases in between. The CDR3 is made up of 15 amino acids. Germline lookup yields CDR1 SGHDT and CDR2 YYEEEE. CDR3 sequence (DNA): TGTGCCAGCAGCTTGGTTGGGTCAGACTACAATGAGCAGTTCTTC. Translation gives CASSLVGSDYNEQFF.

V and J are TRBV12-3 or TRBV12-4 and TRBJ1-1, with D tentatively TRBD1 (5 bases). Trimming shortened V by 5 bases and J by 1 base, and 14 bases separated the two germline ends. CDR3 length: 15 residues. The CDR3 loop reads CASSTLWGRNTEAFF. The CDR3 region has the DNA TGTGCCAGCAGTACCCTATGGGGGAGGAACACTGAAGCTTTCTTT.

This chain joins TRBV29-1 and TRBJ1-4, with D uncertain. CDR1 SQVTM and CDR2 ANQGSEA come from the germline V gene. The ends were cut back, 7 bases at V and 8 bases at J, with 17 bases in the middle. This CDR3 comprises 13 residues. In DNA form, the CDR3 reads TGCAGCGCCCAGACTGGGCTGAGGGAAAAACTGTTTTTT. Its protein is CSAQTGLREKLFF.

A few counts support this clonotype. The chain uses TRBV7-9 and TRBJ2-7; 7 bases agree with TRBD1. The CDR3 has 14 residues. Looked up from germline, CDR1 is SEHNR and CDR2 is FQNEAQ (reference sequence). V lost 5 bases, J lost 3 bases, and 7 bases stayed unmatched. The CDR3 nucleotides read TGTGCCAGCAGCACCAACAGGGGCGTCTACGAGCAGTACTTC. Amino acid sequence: CASSTNRGVYEQYF.

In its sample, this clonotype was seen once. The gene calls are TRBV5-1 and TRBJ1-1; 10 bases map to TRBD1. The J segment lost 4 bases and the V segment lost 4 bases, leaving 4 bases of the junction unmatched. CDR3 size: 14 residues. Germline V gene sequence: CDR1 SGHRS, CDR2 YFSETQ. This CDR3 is CASSRQGARTEAFF. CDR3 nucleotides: TGCGCCAGCAGCCGACAGGGGGCTCGCACTGAAGCTTTCTTT.

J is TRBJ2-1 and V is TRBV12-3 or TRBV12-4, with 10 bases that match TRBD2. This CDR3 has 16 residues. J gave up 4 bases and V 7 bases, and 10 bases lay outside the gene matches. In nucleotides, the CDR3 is TGTGCCAGCATCCAAAGGGCTAGCGGGGGTTACAATGAGCAGTTCTTC. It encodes CASIQRASGGYNEQFF.

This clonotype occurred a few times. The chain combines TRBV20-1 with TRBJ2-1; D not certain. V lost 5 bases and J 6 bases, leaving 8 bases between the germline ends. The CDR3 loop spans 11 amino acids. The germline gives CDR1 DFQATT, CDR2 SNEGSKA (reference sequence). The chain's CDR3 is CSAPRVNEQFF. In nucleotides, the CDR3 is TGCAGTGCTCCCCGAGTCAATGAGCAGTTCTTC.

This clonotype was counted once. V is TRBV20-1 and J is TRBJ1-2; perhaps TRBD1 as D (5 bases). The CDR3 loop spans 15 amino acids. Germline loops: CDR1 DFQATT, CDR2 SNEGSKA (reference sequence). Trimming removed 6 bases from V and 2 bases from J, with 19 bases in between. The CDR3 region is CSAATGGSRNYGYTF. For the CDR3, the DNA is TGCAGTGCCGCCACAGGAGGAAGTAGGAACTATGGCTACACCTTC.

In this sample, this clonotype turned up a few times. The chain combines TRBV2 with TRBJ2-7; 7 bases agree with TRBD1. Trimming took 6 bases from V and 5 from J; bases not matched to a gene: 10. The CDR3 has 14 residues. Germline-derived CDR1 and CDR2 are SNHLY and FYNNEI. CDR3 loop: CASSRQGFRNEQYF. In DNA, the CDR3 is TGTGCCAGCAGCAGACAGGGTTTTAGGAACGAGCAGTACTTC.